One T cell receptor (beta chain) is described in this entry. What antigen it recognizes has not been identified. No quality values exist for individual bases; no much larger clone is one base distant. The sample belongs to a study of cytomegalovirus exposure and HLA in healthy donors (dated by TCRdb to 2017 to 2019). For the study in its entirety: In an earlier analysis of under 750 of the donors, about 270 Gb of sequence data and roughly 100 million unique TCR beta sequences from some 170 million T cells were reported. About 280 gigabases of sequencing data and 70 million to 95 million unique TCR sequences made up an early release that covered fewer than 650 HLA-typed donors. The genetic ancestry cluster associated with self-reported Caucasian donors included 80% to 90% of the roughly 410 genotyped donors. The aim of the study was to test whether cataloging public T cell receptors could identify signatures of past pathogen exposure. The study used immunosequencing to profile the T cell repertoires of 600 to 850 subjects and linked those repertoires to cytomegalovirus serostatus. In addition to the first cohort of 650 to 800 subjects, a separate validation cohort of under 150 different subjects was used. To predict cytomegalovirus infection status, the study combined high-throughput TCR immunosequencing, statistical association of individual TCRs with disease status, and machine learning. A later analysis re-analyzed previously published TCR beta repertoires from 600 to 850 donors and added high-resolution HLA genotyping to study TCR occurrence patterns. The later analysis used no new phenotypic data to find candidate immune exposures, relying instead on TCR beta sequences and their occurrence across donors. In an earlier analysis of 500 to 650 of the donors, high-throughput TCR beta sequencing was used to judge whether each TCR beta V gene segment behaved as functional or pseudogenic. Donor age, sex, ethnicity and CMV serostatus were compiled together with the repertoire data. A later genetic analysis used genome-wide SNP genotypes for about 60% of the roughly 700 donors, treating that subset as a discovery cohort. Every discovery cohort repertoire had been produced on one sequencing platform. HLA typing included class I and class II loci at four-digit resolution. Typing coverage differed by locus: A, B, C, DRB1 and DQB1 were typed in about 620-640 donors, DQA1 in 522, DPA1 in 600 to 610, and DPB1 in just under 490. Because of strong linkage in the cohort, four to six DR-DQ haplotypes were treated as single units for association and clustering. On average, roughly 240,000 unique TCR beta nucleotide sequences were sequenced per donor among 350 to 400 genotyped donors of the cohort, with about 19% of those sequences being non-productive.

Library preparation was by the immunoSEQ multiplex PCR assay. For the multiplex PCR, a mixture combining 60 forward primers for TCR Vbeta segments and 13 reverse primers for TCR Jbeta segments was used. Amplification of the CDR3 region of rearranged TCR beta genes was performed with a multiplex PCR assay on genomic DNA. The amplified TCR beta libraries were sequenced on the Illumina HiSeq System as 87-base-pair reads. For the original study's pipeline: A later analysis counted approximately 84 million unique TCR beta chains across the 650 to 700 repertoires, and approximately 11 million of these chains were shared by at least two donors. Raw reads were error-corrected and collapsed into unique sequences by a nearest-neighbor algorithm in which closely related sequences were merged to remove PCR and sequencing errors. CDR3 sequences were aligned to IMGT reference sequences to assign V, D and J gene segments. For a sequence to be retained, a match of at least six nucleotides to both a V gene segment and a J gene segment was required. Rearrangements were classified as productive when the CDR3 lacked stop codons and remained in frame with V and J, and all other rearrangements were classified as non-productive. CDR3 was defined by IMGT convention, running from the second conserved V-encoded cysteine to the conserved J-encoded phenylalanine. Sequences without an unambiguous match to a single V gene segment were excluded from the earlier analysis of about 600 of the donors. An earlier analysis of almost 600 of the donors classified V segments as functional when productive rearrangements were above 56.7% and as segregating when the standard deviation between donors was above 5%. To diagnose cytomegalovirus status from the catalog of TCR beta chain sequences, a statistical classification framework was built. V and J gene assignment, in a later analysis, came from comparing TCR nucleotide sequences with IMGT/GENE-DB human TR gene sequences. The TCRdist pipeline was used in a later analysis to assign CDR3 sequences and most-parsimonious VDJ recombination scenarios. In a later analysis, each TCR beta chain was defined by its CDR3 amino acid sequence together with its V-gene family, and reads without a unique V-gene family were excluded. To address suspected cross-contamination and a sequencing artifact, a later analysis removed around 600 highly shared, low-generation-probability nucleotide sequences. For each public chain, a later analysis derived a clonal expansion index from normalized ranks of inferred template counts within each repertoire. A later analysis computed generation probabilities with a VDJ recombination model fitted to out-of-frame rearrangements, and checked the results against IGoR. In a later analysis, TCR-TCR, TCR-HLA and TCR-CMV co-occurrence was scored with hypergeometric tests, and a repertoire-size bias correction was applied to TCR pairs. A later analysis estimated false discovery rates by permuting HLA or CMV assignments 20 times. A later analysis grouped co-occurring TCRs with DBSCAN, adding TCRdist sequence similarity when clustering within HLA-allele-positive subsets. For co-occurrence clustering, repertoires with fewer than 30,000 or more than 120,000 public chains were excluded, along with about five repertoires with anomalous nucleotide sharing. The table was pulled from immuneACCESS by TCRdb, which kept in-frame rearrangements only. Such tables lose some clones; where checked, under half of the loss comes from unresolved V genes, and the rest has no known cause. The D gene and trimming were derived from the DNA, and the V and J assignments and clone size from that table. The sample includes 100,000 to 150,000 clones, with roughly three quarters observed a single time. The top ten clones comprise 0.75% to 0.95% of the sample.

In total, approximately 690 healthy bone marrow donors made up the cohort. All cohort members were sampled while nominally healthy, although unrecorded immune exposures were likely present. The donor was CMV seronegative and belonged to the group of 320 or so seronegative cohort members. A peripheral blood sample was provided by each donor, and peripheral blood mononuclear cells were used for TCR beta sequencing. Genomic DNA was extracted from the blood cell samples with the Qiagen DNeasy Blood Extraction Kit. Study-wide conclusions, independent of this receptor: The earlier analysis of some 540 of the donors excluded 15 to 20 rarely observed V segments, including chromosome 9 orphons, because counts were too low. Specific HLA alleles were associated with roughly 16,000 TCR beta sequences at a false discovery rate of 0.05 in a later analysis. In both the original and validation cohorts, the classifier was reported to diagnose cytomegalovirus status with high specificity and sensitivity. The 87-base-pair reads could not distinguish some IMGT-functional V segments, including TRBV6-2 and TRBV6-3, so those segments were excluded. According to the authors, the approach could potentially be generalized to other disease states and immunological phenotypes. In a later analysis, HLA-associated TCR beta chains showed more clonal expansion and lower generation probabilities than non-associated chains that were equally common. In an earlier analysis of roughly 500 of the donors, most TCR beta V segments appeared in productive rearrangements about 87% or about 30% of the time, broadly matching IMGT annotations. A later analysis found that TCR association rates varied across HLA loci, with DRB1 alleles showing the most associated TCRs and HLA-C alleles the fewest. In a later genetic analysis, a missense DCLRE1C variant was associated with V-gene and J-gene trimming of TCR beta chains, and the association was replicated in an independent cohort. In a later analysis, several top co-occurrence clusters were reported to appear linked to parvovirus B19, influenza, CMV and Epstein-Barr virus. A further reported finding was that TCR beta sequences accurately predicted the HLA-A and HLA-B alleles for most subjects in the first cohort. Roughly uniform sequencing depth across donors was assumed in presence/absence analyses, although this assumption may not hold. In vitro tests confirmed that three of the cytomegalovirus-associated TCR beta chains recognize cytomegalovirus antigens. This cohort had only TCR beta chains sequenced, and the lack of alpha or paired-chain data limited which features could be detected. Across donors, most TCR sequences were observed very rarely, whereas some public TCRs were present in many individuals. Correlated functional status among segregating V segments might reflect linkage disequilibrium, but an unknown experimental factor could not be ruled out. In the study, 150 to 200 TCR beta chains were listed as associated with cytomegalovirus. HLA typing was unavailable for some donors at each locus, so association tests used only the typed subset. Immune exposure information for the cohort was limited to CMV serostatus. When HLA alleles, especially DR and DQ, strongly co-occurred, TCR associations were difficult to assign to individual alleles. A later genetic analysis reported fewer N-insertions in productive TCRs among donors in an Asian-associated ancestry cluster than the approximately 670-donor mean. In a later analysis, most CMV-associated TCR beta chains were found to appear HLA-restricted, with HLA associations seemingly driven largely by CMV exposure. A group of highly shared sequence variants was considered likely to be a technical artifact of the sequencing pipeline.

There are 15 amino acids in the CDR3, from cysteine to phenylalanine inclusive. This entry keeps only the CDR3 DNA: 45 bases, framed from base 1. Trimming leaves V shorter by 0 bases and J shorter by 2 bases, with the junction holding 4 bases beyond the gene matches. As encoded in the germline V gene, CDR1 is ENHRY while CDR2 is SYGVKD. The chain was built from TRBV10-3 and TRBJ2-7; TRBD2 aligns with 7 central bases. Sequencing was performed on PBMCs. The receptor was isolated from a woman aged 55-69 years in good health and CMV-seronegative. The bases read TGTGCCATCAGTGAGTCCGGACTAGATCCCTACGAGCAGTACTTC. It codes for CAISESGLDPYEQYF.